The present entry profiles one TCR beta chain with its context. Its target is not known. Sample time point: persistent/refractory GD, antithyroid drugs over 5 years with positive TRAb. The TCR library was prepared using RNA isolated from PBMCs. Nine milliliters of peripheral blood were taken and placed in EDTA tubes. According to the study, TCR beta libraries were built with iRepertoire HTBI primers and CDR3-region Arm-PCR. TCRdb re-analysed the multiplex PCR reads in MiXCR, keeping a single row per CDR3 protein. The table includes some 440,000 distinct CDR3 sequences, less than 25% detected once. This specimen comes from a study of regulatory T cells in long-lasting Graves disease. Overall study findings and caveats: Having only a small sample size may have limited accuracy. Less diverse TCR repertoires were seen in persistent Graves' patients than in newly diagnosed ones. Exclusively peripheral blood, rather than thyroid tissue, was studied.

The input for sequencing was peripheral blood mononuclear cells (PBMCs), taken when the disease was refractory, from a patient treated with antithyroid drugs. The clonotype comes from a female donor with Graves disease.

The CDR3 region has the DNA TGTGCCAGTAGCCCCGCGTGGGGGCCTCGTGACACTGAAGCTTTCTTT. Translating gives CASSPAWGPRDTEAFF. The rearrangement links TRBV19 to TRBJ1-1; TRBD1 is a possible D gene (6 bases). V lost 6 bases and J 3 bases, leaving 20 bases between the germline ends. The length of the CDR3 is 16 residues. Germline CDR1 is LNHDA and CDR2 is SQIVND (reference sequence).